The clone carrying this TCR beta chain showed up just a few times. Its antigen is undetermined. A single base separates this from a much larger clone, so it may be a read error. This beta chain is off target for a library built for alpha chains, so its abundance means little. Time point in this sample: sample taken at primary tumor resection. Each CDR3 protein is one row after TCRdb ran MiXCR on the 5' RACE reads. The table lists around 8,600 distinct CDR3 sequences, roughly 7% of them singletons. The CDR3 has 14 amino acids. Per germline, CDR1 SGHVS and CDR2 FQNEAQ. This sample stems from a study of spatial heterogeneity in lung cancer. Overall study: Tumor regions showed TCR transcript counts that correlated strongly with a T cell module score from matched bulk RNA-seq.

Study-level points and caveats: Tumoral mutation counts were tracked by counts of expanded intratumoral alpha and beta TCRs.

The chain carries TRBV7-8 and TRBJ2-1, with D perhaps matching TRBD1 (6 bases). This sample comprised lung tumor tissue, obtained at surgery. The TCR comes from a female donor with early-stage non-small cell lung cancer. The CDR3 coding sequence is TGTGTCAGCGAGGACGGGACACCCTACAATGAGCAGTTCTTC. It encodes CVSEDGTPYNEQFF.